This T cell receptor (beta chain) was documented in a study of blood T cells in healthy people across ages. This CDR3 is 16 amino acids long. The V and J ends lost 2 bases and 0 bases, in that order; junction bases with no gene match: 2. Germline V gives CDR1 KGHSH, CDR2 LQKENI. This clonotype was detected many times. It was with a sample-barcoded 5' primer and a J-beta primer mix that a second PCR of roughly 7 to 12 cycles was run. TCRdb processed the 5' RACE reads anew with MiXCR; each CDR3 protein has one entry. The profile covers roughly 500,000 distinct CDR3 sequences, with more than 20% appearing a single time and roughly 10% taken by the ten largest. Donor samples were obtained from healthy Caucasian individuals from Russia, aged about 6 to 95. Per-sample yields of isolated PBMCs were at least 6 million. These same records also appear under a second study, on T cells of mothers and their children. That investigation notes: A few healthy Caucasian mothers and their six children donated. Barcodes for each sample and 2-4 random nucleotides were added by the M1S primer used in the second PCR.

The chain links TRBV18 to TRBJ1-3, with TRBD1 identical over 9 bases. Sequencing used blood. This TCR was sampled from a boy between 5 and 17 years old in good health. CDR3 nucleotides: TGTGCCAGCTCACCAACAGGGGGCTACTCTGGAAACACCATATATTTT. Its protein product is CASSPTGGYSGNTIYF.